This T cell receptor (beta chain) appears in the sequencing data of a study of blood T cell repertoires in COVID-19. Overall study context: Samples representing acute and convalescent COVID-19 were sourced from the United States, Italy and Spain. PBMCs, B-cell-depleted T cells, or T cells were the source of the cDNA or gDNA that made up the material.

The CDR3 runs to 20 residues. Clones were read by immunoSEQ multiplex PCR, and TCRdb kept only the in-frame ones, dropping some. The data contain hundreds of thousands of clones, about nine tenths of them seen just once; the ten biggest clones take up around 9.5%. This receptor was taken from a woman aged 40 to 50 who had recovered from COVID-19. The V call is TRBV21-1, the J call TRBJ2-7; TRBD2, as called in the table, went unchecked against the DNA. TRBV21-1 is given as a pseudogene. The material sequenced was PBMCs or T cells enriched from blood (not recorded which). This chain's CDR3 is CASSKAGLSPLHVYSYEQYF. The CDR3 nucleotides read TGTGCCAGCAGCAAAGCCGGACTCTCCCCCCTTCACGTGTACTCCTACGAGCAGTACTTC.